Only a few counts were recorded for the clone carrying this TCR beta chain. Its target is not known. TCRdb reprocessed the 5' RACE reads via MiXCR and lists one record per CDR3 protein. The sample contains approximately 290,000 distinct CDR3 sequences, 8% to 9% of which appear only once. The length of the CDR3 is 15 residues. CDR1 is SGHRS, CDR2 YFSETQ, per germline. Trimming took off 2 bases at V and 4 bases at J, with 15 bases between the two ends. The source of the sample is a study of T-cell memory formation after mild COVID-19. Overall study: Across donors, TCR clusters were largely donor specific.

Overall study findings and caveats: Memory cells collected pre-infection included some clones that later responded, suggesting cross-reactive memory joined. Mainly in CM and EM were contracting CD4+ clones; CD8+ were in EMRA. Unconfirmed was the SARS-CoV-2 specificity of second-wave clones that peaked on day 37.

Sample: PBMCs or a T cell subset sorted from them (not recorded which). The clonotype comes from a man aged 18 to 29 who had mild COVID-19 (a few samples of this study predate the infection). Cell type and time point are not known. J is TRBJ2-5 and V is TRBV5-1; a possible D gene is TRBD2 (6 bases). The CDR3 nucleotides are TGCGCCAGCAGCTTAACACCCTCCGGGGGAGAGACCCAGTACTTC. Protein sequence: CASSLTPSGGETQYF. Variable domain in full (rest from reference TRBV5-1 and TRBJ2-5): KAGVTQTPRYLIKTRGQQVTLSCSPISGHRSVSWYQQTPGQGLQFLFEYFSETQRNKGNFPGRFSGRQFSNSRSEMNVSTLELGDSALYLCASSLTPSGGETQYFGPGTRLLVL.